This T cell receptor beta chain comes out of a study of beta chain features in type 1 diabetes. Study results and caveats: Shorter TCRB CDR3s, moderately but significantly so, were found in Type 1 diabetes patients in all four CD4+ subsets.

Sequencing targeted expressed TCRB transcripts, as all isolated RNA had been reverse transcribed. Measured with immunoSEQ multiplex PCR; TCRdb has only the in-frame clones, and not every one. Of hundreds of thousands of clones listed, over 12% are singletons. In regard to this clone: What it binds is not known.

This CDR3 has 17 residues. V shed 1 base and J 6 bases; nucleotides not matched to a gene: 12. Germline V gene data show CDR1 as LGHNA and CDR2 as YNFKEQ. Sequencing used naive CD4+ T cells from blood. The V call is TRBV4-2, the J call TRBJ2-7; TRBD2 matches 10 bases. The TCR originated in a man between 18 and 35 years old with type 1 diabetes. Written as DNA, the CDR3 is TGTGCCAGCAGCCAAGGTTCGTCAGCGGGAGGGTTTTCCGAGCAGTACTTC. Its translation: CASSQGSSAGGFSEQYF.